A selection of T cell receptor beta chains follows, all from one sample in a study of T cells after yellow fever vaccination. TCRdb re-called the 5' RACE reads with MiXCR, one entry per CDR3 protein. The sample holds roughly 500,000 distinct CDR3 sequences, over 15% seen once. Sequencing used PBMCs, obtained 15 days after the yellow fever booster vaccination. The receptor set was obtained from a man aged 25-45 years who received the YFV17D yellow fever vaccine. Both conserved end residues are part of each CDR3. The order of the fields is CDR3 protein, CDR3 DNA, D gene, clone size, J gene, V gene. The D gene is left open where the match is weak. Rows may omit the clone size; those that give it use once, few, many or a size class.

CASSGDSAGGTDTQYF	TGTGCCAGCAGTGGGGACAGCGCAGGGGGCACAGATACGCAGTATTTT	TRBD1	-	TRBJ2-3	TRBV2
CSADTGQGTGANVLTF	TGCAGCGCTGATACGGGACAGGGTACTGGGGCCAACGTCCTGACTTTC	TRBD1	many	TRBJ2-6	TRBV29-1
CSARDGFRVQPQHF	TGCAGTGCTAGAGATGGGTTTCGGGTTCAGCCCCAGCATTTT	-	-	TRBJ1-5	TRBV20-1
CSASGSSVQGSSYEQYF	TGCAGTGCTAGCGGCAGTTCAGTCCAGGGAAGCTCCTACGAGCAGTACTTC	-	few	TRBJ2-7	TRBV20-1
CASSLSHRGYEQYF	TGTGCCAGCAGTTTAAGCCACAGGGGCTACGAGCAGTACTTC	TRBD1	-	TRBJ2-7	TRBV12-3/TRBV12-4
CSVTGPNTGELFF	TGCAGCGTCACCGGGCCAAACACCGGGGAGCTGTTTTTT	-	few	TRBJ2-2	TRBV29-1
CASNGQLNTEAFF	TGTGCATCGAATGGACAGTTGAACACTGAAGCTTTCTTT	-	-	TRBJ1-1	TRBV6-1
CASSQDAAGVYNEQFF	TGTGCCAGCAGCCAAGATGCGGCGGGAGTATACAATGAGCAGTTCTTC	TRBD2	-	TRBJ2-1	TRBV4-2
CASSKSPDPMDEQYF	TGTGCCAGCAGCAAAAGCCCCGATCCAATGGACGAGCAGTACTTC	-	few	TRBJ2-7	TRBV21-1
CASSPRRRDTQYF	TGCGCCAGCAGCCCCCGGCGGAGAGATACGCAGTATTTT	-	-	TRBJ2-3	TRBV4-3
CSIKGLAGFEETQYF	TGCAGTATCAAGGGACTAGCGGGATTCGAGGAGACCCAGTACTTC	TRBD2	-	TRBJ2-5	TRBV20-1
CSASDSGNYNEQFF	TGCAGTGCATCCGATAGCGGGAACTACAATGAGCAGTTCTTC	TRBD2	-	TRBJ2-1	TRBV20-1
CATSDGQGSETQYF	TGTGCCACCAGTGACGGACAGGGGTCGGAGACCCAGTACTTC	TRBD1	-	TRBJ2-5	TRBV24-1
CASSLDSGRTDTQYF	TGTGCCAGCAGCTTGGATAGCGGGAGGACAGATACGCAGTATTTT	TRBD2	-	TRBJ2-3	TRBV5-4
CASSDGPLVNEQFF	TGTGCCAGCAGTGACGGGCCACTAGTCAATGAGCAGTTCTTC	-	-	TRBJ2-1	TRBV25-1
CAWNPDLWYNEQFF	TGTGCCTGGAACCCAGACCTTTGGTACAATGAGCAGTTCTTC	-	-	TRBJ2-1	TRBV30
CASRPQGASETQYF	TGCGCCAGCAGACCCCAGGGGGCGTCAGAGACCCAGTACTTC	TRBD1	few	TRBJ2-5	TRBV5-1
CSVEAPGRVWTQYF	TGCAGCGTTGAAGCTCCAGGCAGGGTTTGGACCCAGTACTTC	-	-	TRBJ2-5	TRBV29-1
CASSYSWGYNEKLFF	TGTGCCAGCAGTTACTCGTGGGGCTATAATGAAAAACTGTTTTTT	-	few	TRBJ1-4	TRBV6-5
CASTGTSGPGAYNEQFF	TGTGCCAGTACCGGGACTAGCGGACCGGGGGCCTACAATGAGCAGTTCTTC	TRBD2	-	TRBJ2-1	TRBV19
CASSQGGGINQPQHF	TGCGCCAGCAGCCAAGGTGGGGGGATCAATCAGCCCCAGCATTTT	-	-	TRBJ1-5	TRBV4-3
CASIAGGEEDIQYF	TGTGCCAGCATAGCAGGGGGCGAAGAAGACATTCAGTACTTC	TRBD1	few	TRBJ2-4	TRBV5-6
CASSSSEGTQYF	TGCGCCAGCAGCTCCAGCGAGGGGACCCAGTACTTC	-	-	TRBJ2-5	TRBV5-1
CATSDSFSRELFF	TGTGCCACCAGTGATTCCTTTTCCAGGGAGCTGTTTTTT	-	-	TRBJ2-2	TRBV24-1
CASSYPGDMFSANTGELFF	TGTGCCAGCAGTTACCCGGGGGACATGTTTTCCGCGAACACCGGGGAGCTGTTTTTT	-	-	TRBJ2-2	TRBV6-5
CASSLERLGENIQYF	TGTGCCAGCAGCTTAGAAAGGCTGGGAGAAAACATTCAGTACTTC	-	-	TRBJ2-4	TRBV11-2
CASSLRTGQTQYF	TGTGCCAGCAGCTTACGGACAGGGCAGACCCAGTACTTC	TRBD1	-	TRBJ2-5	TRBV7-2
CASRKGIGELFF	TGTGCCAGCAGGAAAGGGATCGGGGAGCTGTTTTTT	-	-	TRBJ2-2	TRBV27
CASMSAYEQYF	TGCGCCAGCATGAGCGCGTACGAGCAGTACTTC	-	-	TRBJ2-7	TRBV10-2
CASSRDSGSLYEQYF	TGTGCCAGCAGCCGCGATAGCGGGAGCCTATACGAGCAGTACTTC	TRBD2	-	TRBJ2-7	TRBV14
CASSAGTGGFQPQHF	TGTGCCAGCAGTGCCGGGACAGGGGGCTTTCAGCCCCAGCATTTT	TRBD1	many	TRBJ1-5	TRBV6-1
CASSYLQESGYTF	TGTGCCAGCAGTTACTTACAGGAAAGTGGCTACACCTTC	-	few	TRBJ1-2	TRBV6-5
CASSYLRGLGELFF	TGTGCCAGCAGTTATTTGCGCGGGCTGGGGGAGCTGTTTTTT	-	-	TRBJ2-2	TRBV6-5
CASSYLAGGKDTQYF	TGTGCCAGCAGTTATCTCGCAGGGGGGAAAGATACGCAGTATTTT	-	few	TRBJ2-3	TRBV7-8
CASSQDLLNQPQHF	TGTGCCAGCAGCCAAGATCTTCTCAACCAGCCCCAGCATTTT	-	-	TRBJ1-5	TRBV4-2
CASRLAGSINEQFF	TGTGCCAGCCGGTTAGCGGGATCAATCAATGAGCAGTTCTTC	TRBD2	few	TRBJ2-1	TRBV12-3/TRBV12-4
CASSLAGASGSLNEQFF	TGCGCCAGCAGCTTGGCCGGGGCTAGCGGGAGCCTCAATGAGCAGTTCTTC	TRBD2	-	TRBJ2-1	TRBV5-1
CSATPVGRQETQYF	TGCAGTGCCACTCCGGTGGGGCGCCAAGAGACCCAGTACTTC	-	few	TRBJ2-5	TRBV20-1
CASSLAAGLDEKLFF	TGTGCCAGCAGCTTAGCCGCTGGACTCGATGAAAAACTGTTTTTT	-	once	TRBJ1-4	TRBV7-9
CAWSRLENIQYF	TGTGCCTGGAGTCGGCTGGAAAACATTCAGTACTTC	-	few	TRBJ2-4	TRBV30
CAWSPGAGAYNEQFF	TGTGCCTGGTCCCCCGGAGCGGGGGCCTACAATGAGCAGTTCTTC	TRBD2	few	TRBJ2-1	TRBV30
CAWRTSGTYEQYF	TGTGCCTGGAGGACTAGCGGGACTTACGAGCAGTACTTC	TRBD2	few	TRBJ2-7	TRBV30
CASSSLQETQYF	TGTGCCAGCAGTTCGCTTCAAGAGACCCAGTACTTC	-	few	TRBJ2-5	TRBV12-3/TRBV12-4
CASSKQGYTEAFF	TGTGCCAGCAGCAAACAGGGGTACACTGAAGCTTTCTTT	TRBD1	-	TRBJ1-1	TRBV14
CASTSARMKPADADTQYF	TGTGCCAGCACCTCTGCGCGGATGAAGCCCGCGGATGCGGATACGCAGTATTTT	-	-	TRBJ2-3	TRBV11-1
CASAGGWHNEQFF	TGTGCCAGCGCAGGGGGTTGGCACAATGAGCAGTTCTTC	TRBD1	-	TRBJ2-1	TRBV12-3/TRBV12-4
CSARTSGSVVGELFF	TGCAGTGCTAGAACCAGCGGGAGTGTAGTCGGGGAGCTGTTTTTT	TRBD2	few	TRBJ2-2	TRBV20-1
CSVEAGGQYF	TGCAGCGTTGAGGCGGGAGGGCAGTATTTT	TRBD2	few	TRBJ2-3	TRBV29-1
CSASTSGGYNEQFF	TGCAGTGCTAGTACTAGCGGAGGCTACAATGAGCAGTTCTTC	TRBD2	few	TRBJ2-1	TRBV20-1
CASSLWRRVTYNEQFF	TGTGCCAGCAGCTTATGGAGGCGGGTCACCTACAATGAGCAGTTCTTC	-	-	TRBJ2-1	TRBV7-9
CASSSFRVAGTDTQYF	TGTGCCAGCAGCTCTTTCCGGGTAGCGGGGACAGATACGCAGTATTTT	TRBD2	-	TRBJ2-3	TRBV6-1